This TCR beta chain was found in a study of CD8+CD57+ T cells in acquired aplastic anemia. TCR beta VDJ and CDR3 profiling used genomic DNA as template. TCRdb ran MiXCR on the reads and lists one entry per CDR3 protein. The sample records 160,000 or so distinct CDR3 sequences, around half being singletons. Germline CDR1 SQVTM, CDR2 ANQGSEA. The CDR3 sequence is 12 residues long. The trim removed 3 bases at V and 3 bases at J, leaving 1 base unmatched. Details on this clonotype: Its antigen is unidentified.

Study-wide findings and caveats: Patients and controls turned out to have approximately 29 CD8+ CDR3 sequences in common. Between the patient and control groups, CD8+ Simpson's diversity did not differ significantly.

Selection for sequencing was limited to patients who had shown CD8+CD57+ cell expansion by flow cytometry. Blood was sampled before the patients had received any therapy. The sequencing input was sorted CD4+, CD8+, or CD8+CD57+ T cells (not recorded which) from PBMCs. The V gene is TRBV29-1, the J gene TRBJ1-1; TRBD1 aligns across 7 bases. The sequence was obtained from a human donor with aplastic anemia. CDR3 in amino acids: CSVDQGDTEAFF. The CDR3, as DNA: TGCAGCGTTGACCAGGGGGACACTGAAGCTTTCTTT.